The 11 T cell receptor beta chains given below trace back to one sample, sequenced in a study of T cells in Graves' hyperthyroidism and ophthalmopathy. Researchers took RNA transcripts and amplified the TCR beta CDR3 regions from them. Carried out on the TCR CDR3, a first-round RT-PCR used the HTBI primer set. MiXCR was run by TCRdb on the multiplex PCR reads, yielding one entry per CDR3 protein. The sample includes hundreds of thousands of distinct CDR3 sequences, about 19% of them seen just once. The sample consisted of blood. The receptor source for this set is a woman aged 45-65 years with Graves' hyperthyroidism that later progressed to Graves' ophthalmopathy.

The chain is built from TRBV20-1 and TRBJ2-3, with 10 bases aligning to TRBD1. After removal of 6 bases from V and 4 bases from J, the junction contained 7 bases not matched to a gene. Germline loops: CDR1 DFQATT, CDR2 SNEGSKA (reference sequence). The CDR3 loop spans 14 amino acids. This chain's CDR3 is CSARDRGPPDTQYF. The CDR3 DNA follows: TGCAGTGCCAGGGACAGGGGACCACCAGATACGCAGTATTTT.

Worth noting for this clonotype: A junction boundary mismatches the germline segment, possibly from a read error. This chain joins TRBV12-3 or TRBV12-4 and TRBJ2-2; 8 nucleotides agree with TRBD1. CDR3 length: 14 amino acids. The CDR3 is CANSLQGDTGELFF. The CDR3 bases are TGTGCCAACAGTTTACAGGGGGATACCGGGGAGCTGTTTTTT.

The chain uses TRBV20-1 and TRBJ2-5, with 13 bases lining up with TRBD2. Per germline, CDR1 DFQATT and CDR2 SNEGSKA (reference sequence). The CDR3 runs 14 residues. DNA for the CDR3: TGCAGCGCAATCCGAAGCACTAGCGGGGGGGCCTGGTACTTC. Protein: CSAIRSTSGGAWYF.

This clonotype has just a few counts. The junction departs from the called germline gene at one end, perhaps through a read error. The chain couples TRBV9 to TRBJ2-3; no definite D call. This CDR3 spans 18 amino acids. Germline CDR1 is SGDLS and CDR2 is YYNGEE. DNA of the CDR3: TGTGCCAGCGGCGTAGGCTTATCCCCGAAAAAAAGCACAGATACGCAGTATTTT. Translation: CASGVGLSPKKSTDTQYF. The full variable domain, its missing parts supplied by reference TRBV9 and TRBJ2-3, is DSGVTQTPKHLITATGQRVTLRCSPRSGDLSVYWYQQSLDQGLQFLIQYYNGEERAKGNILERFSAQQFPDLHSELNLSSLELGDSALYFCASGVGLSPKKSTDTQYFGPGTRLTVL.

As regards this clonotype: A much larger clonotype is one base distant, so this may be a read error. The rearrangement uses TRBV7-3 and TRBJ2-1; D ambiguous. CDR3 length: 13 amino acids. Germline CDR1 reads SGHTA; CDR2 reads FQGTGA. CDR3 protein: CASGLTPSNEQFF. The CDR3 DNA follows: TGTGCCAGCGGCTTAACCCCCTCCAATGAGCAGTTCTTC.

This chain links TRBV5-6 with TRBJ2-5; D is perhaps TRBD1 (6 bases). CDR1 is SGHDT, CDR2 YYEEEE, per germline. V was pared by 4 bases and J by 5 bases, with 18 bases between. The CDR3 extends over 15 amino acids. DNA of the CDR3: TGTGCCAGCAGCCGACAGGTGGGGAGTTTTGAGACCCAGTACTTC. Translation: CASSRQVGSFETQYF.

This clonotype appeared many times. This chain links TRBV30 with TRBJ2-1, with TRBD1 identical over 7 bases. The CDR3 extends over 15 amino acids. V was clipped by 1 base and J by 4 bases; unmatched bases: 7. Germline V CDR1 and CDR2: GTSNPN, SVGIG (reference sequence). The CDR3 nucleotides read TGTGCCTGGAGTGGGTCAGGGGGAGTGTACAATGAGCAGTTCTTC. Its protein is CAWSGSGGVYNEQFF.

This clonotype has a count of ten or more. The chain carries TRBV9 and TRBJ1-1, with D unresolved. The CDR3 loop spans 16 amino acids. The V end was cut by 3 bases, the J end by 0 bases, with 15 bases between. Germline CDR1 SGDLS, CDR2 YYNGEE. This CDR3 reads CASSEEVGGMNTEAFF. The CDR3 DNA is TGTGCCAGCAGCGAGGAGGTAGGAGGCATGAACACTGAAGCTTTCTTT.

The chain carries TRBV4-1 and TRBJ1-5, with D uncertain. The CDR3 spans 13 residues. The germline V and J ends were trimmed by 0 bases and 7 bases, with 7 bases remaining between them. CDR1 and CDR2 from the germline V gene are MGHRA and YSYEKL. CDR3 region: CASSQEISQPQHF. CDR3 DNA: TGCGCCAGCAGCCAAGAAATTTCCCAGCCCCAGCATTTT.

The J gene is TRBJ1-1, the V gene TRBV9, with D maybe TRBD1 (6 bases). Trimming took off 3 bases at V and 2 bases at J, with 11 bases between the two ends. This CDR3 region has 14 residues. Germline assignment: CDR1 SGDLS and CDR2 YYNGEE. The CDR3 region has the DNA TGTGCCAGCAGCGCCGGGACACCTAACACTGAAGCTTTCTTT. This gives the protein CASSAGTPNTEAFF.

This clonotype was detected a few times. The V gene is TRBV29-1, the J gene TRBJ2-1; TRBD2 matches 10 bases. CDR1 SQVTM and CDR2 ANQGSEA come from the germline V gene. The V and J ends lost 7 bases and 7 bases, in that order; junction bases with no gene match: 7. CDR3 length equals 13 residues. The CDR3 DNA reads TGCAGCGCTACCGGGACTAGCGCAAATGAGCAGTTCTTC. Its translation is CSATGTSANEQFF.